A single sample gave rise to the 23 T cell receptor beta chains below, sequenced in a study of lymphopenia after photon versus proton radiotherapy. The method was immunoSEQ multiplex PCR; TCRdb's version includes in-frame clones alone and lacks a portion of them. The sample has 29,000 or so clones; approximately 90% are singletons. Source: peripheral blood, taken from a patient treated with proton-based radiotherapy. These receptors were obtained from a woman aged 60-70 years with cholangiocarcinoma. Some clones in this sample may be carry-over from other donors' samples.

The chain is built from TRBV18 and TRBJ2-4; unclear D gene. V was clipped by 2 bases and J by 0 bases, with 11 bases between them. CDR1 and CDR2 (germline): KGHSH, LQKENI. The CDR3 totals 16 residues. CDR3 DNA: TGTGCCAGCTCACCATTGGCGGATCTAGCCAAAAACATTCAGTACTTC. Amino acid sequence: CASSPLADLAKNIQYF.

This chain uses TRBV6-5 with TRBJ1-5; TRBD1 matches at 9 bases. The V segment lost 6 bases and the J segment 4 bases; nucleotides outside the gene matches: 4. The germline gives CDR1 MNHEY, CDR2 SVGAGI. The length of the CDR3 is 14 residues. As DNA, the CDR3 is TGTGCCAGCAGCGGGACAGGGTGGAATCAGCCCCAGCATTTT. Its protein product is CASSGTGWNQPQHF.

The CDR3, as DNA: TGCGCCAGCAGCCAGGGGTTTCCGCCGGGCGCTGAAGCTTTCTTT. Translated, it gives CASSQGFPPGAEAFF. The chain carries TRBV4-3 and TRBJ1-1; no clear D. This CDR3 comprises 15 residues. Germline V gene sequence: CDR1 LGHNA, CDR2 YSLEER. With 3 bases removed from V and 6 bases from J, the gap between germline ends came to 17 bases.

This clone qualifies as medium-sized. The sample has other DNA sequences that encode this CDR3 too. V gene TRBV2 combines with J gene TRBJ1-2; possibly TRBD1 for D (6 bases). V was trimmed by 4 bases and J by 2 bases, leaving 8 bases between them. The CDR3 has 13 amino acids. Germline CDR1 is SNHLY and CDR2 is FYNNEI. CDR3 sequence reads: CASSGQENYGYTF. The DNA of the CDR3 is TGTGCCAGCAGTGGACAGGAAAACTATGGCTACACCTTC.

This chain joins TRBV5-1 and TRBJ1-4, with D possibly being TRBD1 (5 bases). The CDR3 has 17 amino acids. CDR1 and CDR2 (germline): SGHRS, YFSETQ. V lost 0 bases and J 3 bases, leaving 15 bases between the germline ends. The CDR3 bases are TGCGCCAGCAGCTTGGCCCCGGGGCGAGCGGCTAATGAAAAACTGTTTTTT. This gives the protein CASSLAPGRAANEKLFF.

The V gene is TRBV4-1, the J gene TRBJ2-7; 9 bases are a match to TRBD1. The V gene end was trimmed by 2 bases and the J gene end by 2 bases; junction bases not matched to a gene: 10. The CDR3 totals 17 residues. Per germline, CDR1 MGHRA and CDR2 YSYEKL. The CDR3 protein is CASSQFPPGQGAYEQYF. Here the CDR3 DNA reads TGCGCCAGCAGCCAATTTCCCCCGGGACAGGGCGCCTACGAGCAGTACTTC.

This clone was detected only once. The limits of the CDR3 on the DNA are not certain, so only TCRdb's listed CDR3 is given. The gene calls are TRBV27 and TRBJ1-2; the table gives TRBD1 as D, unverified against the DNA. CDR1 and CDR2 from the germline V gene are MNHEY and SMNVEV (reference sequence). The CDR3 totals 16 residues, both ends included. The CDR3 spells CASSSSTGGANYGYTF.

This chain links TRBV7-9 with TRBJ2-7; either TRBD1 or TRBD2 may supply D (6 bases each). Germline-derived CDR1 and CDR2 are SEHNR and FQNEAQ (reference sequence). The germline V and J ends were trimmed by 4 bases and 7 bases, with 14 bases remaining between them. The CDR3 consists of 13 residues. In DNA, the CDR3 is TGTGCCAGCAGCTCACGGGGGCCGGAAGAGCAGTACTTC. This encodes CASSSRGPEEQYF. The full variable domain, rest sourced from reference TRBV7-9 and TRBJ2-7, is DTGVSQNPRHKITKRGQNVTFRCDPISEHNRLYWYRQTLGQGPEFLTYFQNEAQLEKSRLLSDRFSAERPKGSFSTLEIQRTEQGDSAMYLCASSSRGPEEQYFGPGTRLTVT.

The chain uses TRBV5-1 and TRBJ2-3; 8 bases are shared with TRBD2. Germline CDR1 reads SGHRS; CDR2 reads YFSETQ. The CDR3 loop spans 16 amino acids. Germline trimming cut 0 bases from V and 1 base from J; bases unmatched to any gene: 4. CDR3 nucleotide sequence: TGCGCCAGCAGCTTGGGAACTAGCGGAGGCACAGATACGCAGTATTTT. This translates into CASSLGTSGGTDTQYF.

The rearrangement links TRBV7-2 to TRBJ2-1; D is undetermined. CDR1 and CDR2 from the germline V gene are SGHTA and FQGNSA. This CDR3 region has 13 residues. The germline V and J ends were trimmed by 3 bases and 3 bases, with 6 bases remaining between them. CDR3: CASSLGFYNEQFF. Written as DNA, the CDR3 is TGTGCCAGCAGCTTGGGGTTCTACAATGAGCAGTTCTTC.

CDR3 residues: CASSPEQGPRNQPQHF. The DNA for the CDR3 is TGTGCCAGCTCACCAGAACAGGGGCCGCGCAATCAGCCCCAGCATTTT. V and J are TRBV18 and TRBJ1-5; 7 nucleotides align to TRBD1. The junction had 6 bases not matched to a gene; V was cut back by 2 bases and J by 2 bases. From germline, CDR1 is KGHSH and CDR2 LQKENI. The CDR3 sequence is 16 residues long. Looking up the rest from reference TRBV18 and TRBJ1-5 gives the full variable domain: NAGVMQNPRHLVRRRGQEARLRCSPMKGHSHVYWYRQLPEEGLKFMVYLQKENIIDESGMPKERFSAEFPKEGPSILRIQQVVRGDSAAYFCASSPEQGPRNQPQHFGDGTRLSIL.

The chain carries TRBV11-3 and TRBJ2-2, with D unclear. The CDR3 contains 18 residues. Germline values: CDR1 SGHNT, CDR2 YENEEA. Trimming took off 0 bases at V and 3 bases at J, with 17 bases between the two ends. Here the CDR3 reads CASSLDRYVGSHTGELFF. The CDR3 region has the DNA TGTGCCAGCAGCTTAGATCGTTATGTGGGAAGTCACACCGGGGAGCTGTTTTTT.

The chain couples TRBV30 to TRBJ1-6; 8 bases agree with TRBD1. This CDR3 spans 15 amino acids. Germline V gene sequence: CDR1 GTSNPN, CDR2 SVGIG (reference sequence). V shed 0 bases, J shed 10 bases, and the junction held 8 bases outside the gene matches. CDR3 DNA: TGTGCCTGGAGTGTAGCGGACAGGGAGTTCTCACCCCTCCACTTT. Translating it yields CAWSVADREFSPLHF.

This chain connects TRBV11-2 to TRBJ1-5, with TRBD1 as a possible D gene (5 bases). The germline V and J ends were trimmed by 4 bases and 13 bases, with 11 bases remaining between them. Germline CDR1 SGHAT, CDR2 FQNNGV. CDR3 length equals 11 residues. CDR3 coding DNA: TGTGCCAGCAGCTACCCCGGGACTCAGCATTTT. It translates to CASSYPGTQHF.

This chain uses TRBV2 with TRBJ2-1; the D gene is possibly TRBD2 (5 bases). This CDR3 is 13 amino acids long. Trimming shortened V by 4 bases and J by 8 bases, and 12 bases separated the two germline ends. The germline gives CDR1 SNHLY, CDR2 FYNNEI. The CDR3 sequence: CASSVGPRDEQFF. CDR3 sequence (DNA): TGTGCCAGCAGTGTGGGCCCGAGGGATGAGCAGTTCTTC.

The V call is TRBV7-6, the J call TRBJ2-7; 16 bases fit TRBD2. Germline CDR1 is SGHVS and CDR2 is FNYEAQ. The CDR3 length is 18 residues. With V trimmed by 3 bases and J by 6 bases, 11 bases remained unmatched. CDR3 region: CASSFSPGLAGGPPEQYF. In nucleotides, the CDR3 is TGTGCCAGCAGCTTTTCTCCGGGACTAGCGGGAGGGCCTCCCGAGCAGTACTTC.

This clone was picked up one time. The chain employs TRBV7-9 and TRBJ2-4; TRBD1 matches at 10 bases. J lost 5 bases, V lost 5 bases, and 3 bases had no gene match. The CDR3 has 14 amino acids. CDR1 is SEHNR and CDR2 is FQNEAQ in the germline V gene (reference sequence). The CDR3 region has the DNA TGTGCCAGCAGCGGAGGGACAGGGGAAAACATTCAGTACTTC. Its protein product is CASSGGTGENIQYF. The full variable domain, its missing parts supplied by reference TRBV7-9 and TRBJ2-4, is DTGVSQNPRHKITKRGQNVTFRCDPISEHNRLYWYRQTLGQGPEFLTYFQNEAQLEKSRLLSDRFSAERPKGSFSTLEIQRTEQGDSAMYLCASSGGTGENIQYFGAGTRLSVL.

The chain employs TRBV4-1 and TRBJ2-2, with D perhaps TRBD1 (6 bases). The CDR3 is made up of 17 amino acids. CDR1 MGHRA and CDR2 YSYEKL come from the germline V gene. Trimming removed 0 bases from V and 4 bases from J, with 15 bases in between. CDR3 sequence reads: CASSQDIRTASTGELFF. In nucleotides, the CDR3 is TGCGCCAGCAGCCAAGATATCCGGACAGCATCCACCGGGGAGCTGTTTTTT.

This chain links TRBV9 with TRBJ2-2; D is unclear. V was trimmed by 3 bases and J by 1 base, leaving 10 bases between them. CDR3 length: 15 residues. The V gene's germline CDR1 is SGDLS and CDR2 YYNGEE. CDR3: CASSELRKNTGELFF. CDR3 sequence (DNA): TGTGCCAGCAGCGAACTAAGGAAGAACACCGGGGAGCTGTTTTTT.

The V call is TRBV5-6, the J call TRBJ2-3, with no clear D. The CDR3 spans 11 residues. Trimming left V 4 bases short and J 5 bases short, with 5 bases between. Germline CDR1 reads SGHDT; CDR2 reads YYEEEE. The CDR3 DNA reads TGTGCCAGCAGCGTAGGAGATACGCAGTATTTT. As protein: CASSVGDTQYF.

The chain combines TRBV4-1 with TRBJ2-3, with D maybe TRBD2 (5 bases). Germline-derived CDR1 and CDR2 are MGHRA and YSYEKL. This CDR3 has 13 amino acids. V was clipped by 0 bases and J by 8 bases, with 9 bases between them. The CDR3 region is CASSQDRDGTQYF. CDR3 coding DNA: TGCGCCAGCAGCCAAGATCGGGATGGTACGCAGTATTTT.

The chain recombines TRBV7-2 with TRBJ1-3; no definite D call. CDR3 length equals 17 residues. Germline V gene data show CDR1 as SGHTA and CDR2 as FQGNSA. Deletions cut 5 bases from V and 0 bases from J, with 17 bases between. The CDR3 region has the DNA TGTGCCAGCAGCCCATCCTCAACGAAAAGCTCTGGAAACACCATATATTTT. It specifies CASSPSSTKSSGNTIYF.

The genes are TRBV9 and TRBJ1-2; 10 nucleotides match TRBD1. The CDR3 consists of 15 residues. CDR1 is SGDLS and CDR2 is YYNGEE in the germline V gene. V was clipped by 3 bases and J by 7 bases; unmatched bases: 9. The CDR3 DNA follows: TGTGCCAGCAGCGAGGGACAGGGGAGAAGGTTTGGCTACACCTTC. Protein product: CASSEGQGRRFGYTF. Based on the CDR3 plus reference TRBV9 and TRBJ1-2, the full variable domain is DSGVTQTPKHLITATGQRVTLRCSPRSGDLSVYWYQQSLDQGLQFLIQYYNGEERAKGNILERFSAQQFPDLHSELNLSSLELGDSALYFCASSEGQGRRFGYTFGSGTRLTVV.